This T cell receptor beta chain was profiled in a study of blood T cell repertoires in COVID-19. Study-wide background: PBMCs, B-cell-depleted T cells, or T cells provided the cDNA or gDNA that made up the material.

The CDR3 has 15 amino acids. Germline CDR1 MNHEY, CDR2 SVGAGI. After removal of 6 bases from V and 4 bases from J, the junction contained 6 bases not matched to a gene. The data were produced by immunoSEQ multiplex PCR, yet TCRdb's version contains in-frame clones alone and is incomplete. The sample gives 80,000 to 95,000 clones, 70% to 90% of which show up once; around 7.9% is in the top ten. Sequenced input: peripheral blood. This clonotype was obtained from a man between 65 and 85 years old with acute or convalescent COVID-19. The J gene is TRBJ2-1, the V gene TRBV6-5, with 10 bases matching TRBD2. The CDR3 DNA is TGTGCCAGCAGGTCACTAGCGGGAATGTACAATGAGCAGTTCTTC. The encoded protein is CASRSLAGMYNEQFF.